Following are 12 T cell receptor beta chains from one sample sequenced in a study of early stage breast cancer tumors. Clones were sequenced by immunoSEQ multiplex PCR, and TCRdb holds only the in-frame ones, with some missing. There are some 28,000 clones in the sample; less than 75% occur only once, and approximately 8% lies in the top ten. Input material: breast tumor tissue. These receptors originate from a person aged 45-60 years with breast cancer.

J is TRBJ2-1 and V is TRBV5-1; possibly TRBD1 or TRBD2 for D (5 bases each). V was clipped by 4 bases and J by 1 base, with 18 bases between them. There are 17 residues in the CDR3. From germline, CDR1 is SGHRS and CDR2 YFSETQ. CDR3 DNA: TGCGCCAGCAGCCTGATGGGGCGGGCGGAATCCTACAATGAGCAGTTCTTC. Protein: CASSLMGRAESYNEQFF.

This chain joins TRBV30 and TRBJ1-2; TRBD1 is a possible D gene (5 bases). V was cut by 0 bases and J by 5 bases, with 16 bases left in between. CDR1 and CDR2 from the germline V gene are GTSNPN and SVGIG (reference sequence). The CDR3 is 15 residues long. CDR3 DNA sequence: TGTGCCTGGAGTGTCGGGGGGACGTTTGGTTATGGCTACACCTTC. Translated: CAWSVGGTFGYGYTF.

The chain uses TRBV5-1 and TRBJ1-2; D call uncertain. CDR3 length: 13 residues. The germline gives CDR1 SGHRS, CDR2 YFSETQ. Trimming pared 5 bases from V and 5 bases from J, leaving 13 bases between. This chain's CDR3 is CASSFGTDYGYTF. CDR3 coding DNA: TGCGCCAGCAGTTTTGGTACGGATTATGGCTACACCTTC.

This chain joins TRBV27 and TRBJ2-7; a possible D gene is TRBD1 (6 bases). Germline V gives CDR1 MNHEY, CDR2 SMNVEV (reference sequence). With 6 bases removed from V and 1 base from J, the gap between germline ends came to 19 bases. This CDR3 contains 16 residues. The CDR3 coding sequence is TGTGCCAGCAGCCGGCTCTCCCCTAGGGGGTCCTACGAGCAGTACTTC. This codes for CASSRLSPRGSYEQYF.

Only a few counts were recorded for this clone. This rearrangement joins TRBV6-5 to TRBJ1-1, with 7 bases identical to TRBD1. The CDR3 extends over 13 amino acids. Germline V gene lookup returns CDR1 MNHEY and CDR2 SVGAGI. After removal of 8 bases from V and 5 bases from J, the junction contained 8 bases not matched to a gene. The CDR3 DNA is TGTGCCAGCGCTCGGACAGGAGGGACTGAAGCTTTCTTT. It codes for CASARTGGTEAFF.

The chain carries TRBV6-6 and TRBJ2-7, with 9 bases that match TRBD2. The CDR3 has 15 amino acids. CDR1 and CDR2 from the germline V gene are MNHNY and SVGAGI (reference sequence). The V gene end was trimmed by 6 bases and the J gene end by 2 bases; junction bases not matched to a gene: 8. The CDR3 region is CASRPAGGKPYEQYF. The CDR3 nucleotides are TGTGCCAGCAGACCCGCGGGAGGGAAGCCCTACGAGCAGTACTTC.

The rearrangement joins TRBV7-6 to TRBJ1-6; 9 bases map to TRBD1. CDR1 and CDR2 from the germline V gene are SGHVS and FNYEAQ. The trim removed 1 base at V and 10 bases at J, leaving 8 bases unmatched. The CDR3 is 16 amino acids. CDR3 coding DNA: TGTGCCAGCAGCTTAGAAGCCCGACAGGGGGACTCACCCCTCCACTTT. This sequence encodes CASSLEARQGDSPLHF.

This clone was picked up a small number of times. The CDR3 spells CASSQASGSYNEQFF. CDR3 nucleotides: TGTGCCAGCAGCCAAGCTAGCGGCTCCTACAATGAGCAGTTCTTC. The rearrangement uses TRBV7-3 and TRBJ2-1; 7 bases are shared with TRBD2. The CDR3 sequence is 15 residues long. V lost 5 bases and J lost 0; bases outside the gene matches: 4. Germline loops: CDR1 SGHTA, CDR2 FQGTGA.

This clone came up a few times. The CDR3 sequence is CASSNGDYGYTF. The CDR3 DNA reads as TGTGCCAGCAGTAACGGGGACTATGGCTACACCTTC. J is TRBJ1-2 and V is TRBV6-6; D is unclear. V was pared by 5 bases and J by 3 bases, with 7 bases between. This CDR3 comprises 12 residues. Per germline, CDR1 MNHNY and CDR2 SVGAGI (reference sequence).

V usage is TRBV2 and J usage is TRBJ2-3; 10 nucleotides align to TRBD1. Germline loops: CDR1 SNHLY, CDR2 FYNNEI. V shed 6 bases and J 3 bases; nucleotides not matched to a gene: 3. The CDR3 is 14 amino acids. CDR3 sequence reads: CASRWDRGTDTQYF. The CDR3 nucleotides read TGTGCCAGCAGATGGGACAGGGGTACAGATACGCAGTATTTT.

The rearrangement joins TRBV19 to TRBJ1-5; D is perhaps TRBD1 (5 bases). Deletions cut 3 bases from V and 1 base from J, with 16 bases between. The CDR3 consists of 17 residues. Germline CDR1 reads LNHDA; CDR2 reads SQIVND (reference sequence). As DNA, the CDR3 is TGTGCCAGTAGTATGATCTACCCACAGGCCAGCAATCAGCCCCAGCATTTT. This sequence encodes CASSMIYPQASNQPQHF.

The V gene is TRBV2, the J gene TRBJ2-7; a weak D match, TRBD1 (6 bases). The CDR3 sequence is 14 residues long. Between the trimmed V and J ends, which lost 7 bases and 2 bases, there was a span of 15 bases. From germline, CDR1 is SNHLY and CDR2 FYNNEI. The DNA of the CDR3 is TGTGCCAGCACAGTACAGGGTTCCACCTACGAGCAGTACTTC. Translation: CASTVQGSTYEQYF.